The 15 T cell receptor beta chains below all came from one sample that was sequenced in a study of B cell selection in AIRE deficiency. The table came from immunoSEQ multiplex PCR; TCRdb's copy has only in-frame clones and leaves some out. The repertoire consists of fewer than 30,000 clones, with approximately 96% occurring once and the leading ten covering about 0.19%. Sorting defined conventional CD4 T cells as CD4+CD127+. The source material was conventional CD4+ T cells sorted from PBMCs. The receptors stem from a human donor with AIRE deficiency.

The DNA for the CDR3 is TGTGCCAGTAGTAGCTCGGGGGGCGCGGGGAATCAGCCCCAGCATTTT. This translates into CASSSSGGAGNQPQHF. The V gene is TRBV19, the J gene TRBJ1-5; the D gene is possibly TRBD1 (6 bases). Germline values: CDR1 LNHDA, CDR2 SQIVND (reference sequence). The CDR3 consists of 16 residues. Trimming removed 4 bases at V and 4 bases at J, with 17 bases between.

This chain connects TRBV28 to TRBJ2-5; 7 positions match TRBD1. Near its end, the DNA agrees better with TRBJ2-7, so the J call may be wrong. The CDR3 sequence is 14 residues long. CDR1 MDHEN and CDR2 SYDVKM come from the germline V gene. CDR3 in amino acids: CASLRQGGGHEQYF. For the CDR3, the DNA is TGTGCCAGCCTTAGGCAAGGGGGCGGCCACGAGCAGTACTTC.

This sequence joins TRBV5-6 and TRBJ1-1; 7 bases agree with TRBD1. The V gene's germline CDR1 is SGHDT and CDR2 YYEEEE. The V segment lost 7 bases and the J segment 0 bases; nucleotides outside the gene matches: 6. CDR3 length: 14 residues. CDR3 sequence reads: CASGRQGMNTEAFF. DNA of the CDR3: TGTGCCAGCGGCCGACAGGGTATGAACACTGAAGCTTTCTTT.

In DNA form, the CDR3 reads TGTGCCAGCTCACCCCTCGGGGATTCGAGCACAGATACGCAGTATTTT. Amino acid sequence: CASSPLGDSSTDTQYF. The rearrangement links TRBV18 to TRBJ2-3; the D gene is possibly TRBD2 (5 bases). This CDR3 spans 16 amino acids. Germline loops: CDR1 KGHSH, CDR2 LQKENI. Between the trimmed V and J ends, which lost 3 bases and 0 bases, there was a span of 13 bases.

The CDR3 DNA sequence: TGTGCCACCAGCAGAGATAGCGGCAGGGGAGCTAACTATGGCTACACCTTC. Protein: CATSRDSGRGANYGYTF. The V gene is TRBV15, the J gene TRBJ1-2; D may be TRBD1 (6 bases). CDR3 size: 17 residues. V was cut by 0 bases and J by 0 bases, with 14 bases left in between. Germline CDR1 and CDR2: LNHNV and YYDKDF (reference sequence).

This chain uses TRBV28 with TRBJ2-3; a possible D gene is TRBD2 (6 bases). The CDR3 extends over 15 amino acids. Trimming left V 1 base short and J 2 bases short, with 10 bases between. Looked up from germline, CDR1 is MDHEN and CDR2 is SYDVKM. The DNA of the CDR3 is TGTGCCAGCAGTTTATCGCGGACTACCACAGATACGCAGTATTTT. Residues: CASSLSRTTTDTQYF.

This clone was recorded once. This chain uses TRBV27 with TRBJ2-7; TRBD1 agrees at 9 bases. The CDR3 consists of 12 residues. Trimming at V came to 5 bases and at J to 7 bases, leaving 3 bases not matched to a gene. Germline-derived CDR1 and CDR2 are MNHEY and SMNVEV (reference sequence). CDR3 residues: CASSRTGVEQYF. CDR3 coding DNA: TGTGCCAGCAGTAGGACAGGGGTTGAGCAGTACTTC.

The gene calls are TRBV27 and TRBJ1-2; TRBD1 matches at 7 bases. V lost 2 bases and J lost 6; bases outside the gene matches: 3. Germline V lookup: CDR1 MNHEY, CDR2 SMNVEV (reference sequence). This CDR3 is built from 13 residues. The CDR3, as DNA: TGTGCCAGCAGTTTAGAGGGGGCGGATGGCTACACCTTC. Translating it yields CASSLEGADGYTF.

V gene TRBV5-1 combines with J gene TRBJ2-7; 8 positions match TRBD2. The germline CDR1 and CDR2 sequences are SGHRS and YFSETQ. The CDR3 spans 14 residues. Trimming at V came to 1 base and at J to 7 bases, leaving 7 bases not matched to a gene. Here the CDR3 DNA reads TGCGCCAGCAGCTTGTCGGGAGGGCCTGGGGAGCAGTACTTC. Translated, it gives CASSLSGGPGEQYF. Supplemented by reference TRBV5-1 and TRBJ2-7, the full variable domain reads KAGVTQTPRYLIKTRGQQVTLSCSPISGHRSVSWYQQTPGQGLQFLFEYFSETQRNKGNFPGRFSGRQFSNSRSEMNVSTLELGDSALYLCASSLSGGPGEQYFGPGTRLTVT.

This chain uses TRBV11-1 with TRBJ2-1; either TRBD1 or TRBD2 may supply D (6 bases each). The CDR3 sequence is 18 residues long. Germline V gene data show CDR1 as SGHAT and CDR2 as FQDESV (reference sequence). Deletions cut 5 bases from V and 0 bases from J, with 20 bases between. For the CDR3, the DNA is TGTGCCAGCAGCCGTAAGGTGGGGGGCATCAGCTCCTACAATGAGCAGTTCTTC. It is translated as CASSRKVGGISSYNEQFF.

V and J are TRBV7-2 and TRBJ2-5; 14 nucleotides match TRBD2. CDR3 length: 16 residues. CDR1 and CDR2 from the germline V gene are SGHTA and FQGNSA. V shed 5 bases and J 5 bases; nucleotides not matched to a gene: 7. CDR3: CASSQGLAGEVETQYF. In DNA form, the CDR3 reads TGTGCCAGCAGCCAGGGACTAGCGGGAGAGGTGGAGACCCAGTACTTC.

The chain links TRBV27 to TRBJ2-7; D not certain. The ends were cut back, 3 bases at V and 3 bases at J, with 15 bases in the middle. CDR1 and CDR2 from the germline V gene are MNHEY and SMNVEV (reference sequence). The CDR3 sequence is 15 residues long. The CDR3 region has the DNA TGTGCCAGCAGTTTTTCCCAGACTTCACACTACGAGCAGTACTTC. As protein: CASSFSQTSHYEQYF.

The chain joins TRBV5-6 to TRBJ2-1; 9 nucleotides line up with TRBD2. J lost 8 bases, V lost 0 bases, and 9 bases had no gene match. This CDR3 region has 16 residues. The V gene's germline CDR1 is SGHDT and CDR2 YYEEEE. In nucleotides, the CDR3 is TGTGCCAGCAGCTTGGGATTTGGGCGGGAGGGCCATGAGCAGTTCTTC. Translated: CASSLGFGREGHEQFF.

The V gene is TRBV6-1, the J gene TRBJ2-1; D call uncertain. This CDR3 contains 11 residues. The germline gives CDR1 MNHNS, CDR2 SASEGT. The V end lost 8 bases, the J end lost 4 bases, and 6 bases lay between the germline ends. CDR3 in DNA: TGTGCCAGCGTTAGGTACAATGAGCAGTTCTTC. It encodes CASVRYNEQFF.

This rearrangement joins TRBV29-1 to TRBJ1-2, with 11 bases aligning to TRBD1. The junction had 5 bases not matched to a gene; V was cut back by 6 bases and J by 8 bases. From germline, CDR1 is SQVTM and CDR2 ANQGSEA. The CDR3 totals 12 residues. CDR3 in DNA: TGCAGCGTCGGACAGGGGGCTTTAGGCTACACCTTC. This encodes CSVGQGALGYTF. Full variable domain (missing parts from reference TRBV29-1 and TRBJ1-2): SAVISQKPSRDICQRGTSLTIQCQVDSQVTMMFWYRQQPGQSLTLIATANQGSEATYESGFVIDKFPISRPNLTFSTLTVSNMSPEDSSIYLCSVGQGALGYTFGSGTRLTVV.